This passage covers 13 T cell receptor beta chains from one sample sequenced in a study of T-cell reconstitution after alpha-beta-depleted transplantation in children. TCRbeta library construction was performed incorporating unique molecular identifiers. TCRdb reprocessed the PCR reads via MiXCR and lists one record per CDR3 protein. The sample lists a few hundred thousand distinct CDR3 sequences, 25% to 30% seen once, with less than 40% in the top ten. This material consisted of PBMCs, taken before TCRalphabeta/CD19-depleted stem cell transplant. These TCRs come from a boy younger than two with Wiskott-Aldrich syndrome, due to receive a stem cell transplant.

V is TRBV7-8 and J is TRBJ1-5; no clear D. Germline V gene lookup returns CDR1 SGHVS and CDR2 FQNEAQ. The CDR3 runs to 15 residues. V was trimmed by 3 bases and J by 3 bases, leaving 12 bases between them. The CDR3 DNA follows: TGTGCCAGCAGCTTCGGAGAGGGATACAATCAGCCCCAGCATTTT. It yields the protein CASSFGEGYNQPQHF.

Here the CDR3 DNA reads TGTGCCAGCAGTTACCTCAGCGGGAGGGTTCTCACCGGGGAGCTGTTTTTT. Translating it yields CASSYLSGRVLTGELFF. The V and J genes are TRBV6-5 and TRBJ2-2; the match to TRBD2 covers 10 bases. The CDR3 runs to 17 residues. The V segment lost 2 bases and the J segment 4 bases; nucleotides outside the gene matches: 7. CDR1 and CDR2 from the germline V gene are MNHEY and SVGAGI.

This clonotype was seen a single time. The V call is TRBV12-3 or TRBV12-4, the J call TRBJ1-1; no clear D gene. The CDR3 loop spans 16 amino acids. Trimming took 6 bases from V and 2 from J, leaving 19 bases between them. CDR3 protein: CASSSRGPRSNTEAFF. In DNA, the CDR3 is TGTGCCAGCAGCTCCCGAGGACCAAGATCAAACACTGAAGCTTTCTTT.

This clonotype has more than one count but fewer than ten. V gene TRBV6-1 combines with J gene TRBJ1-1; D may be TRBD1 (5 bases). V lost 6 bases and J 2 bases, leaving 13 bases between the germline ends. The CDR3 loop spans 14 amino acids. CDR1 MNHNS and CDR2 SASEGT come from the germline V gene. This CDR3 reads CASRRRDGNTEAFF. In DNA form, the CDR3 reads TGTGCCAGCAGACGCCGGGACGGAAACACTGAAGCTTTCTTT.

The J gene is TRBJ2-7, the V gene TRBV12-3 or TRBV12-4, with TRBD2 identical over 9 bases. V trimming: 3 bases; J trimming: 6 bases; junction bases outside the gene matches: 3. This CDR3 spans 13 amino acids. CDR3 bases: TGTGCCAGCAGTTTGGGACTAGCTTTCGAGCAGTACTTC. It is translated as CASSLGLAFEQYF.

The rearrangement joins TRBV10-2 to TRBJ2-5; 9 bases match TRBD1. CDR3 length: 15 amino acids. The trim removed 4 bases at V and 4 bases at J, leaving 7 bases unmatched. Per the germline V gene, CDR1 is WSHSY and CDR2 is SAAADI. CDR3: CASSVFRDRVETQYF. CDR3 bases: TGCGCCAGCAGTGTATTCAGGGACAGGGTAGAGACCCAGTACTTC.

The chain carries TRBV5-1 and TRBJ2-2; 12 nucleotides line up with TRBD2. The CDR3 runs 16 residues. The V gene's germline CDR1 is SGHRS and CDR2 YFSETQ. V lost 3 bases, J lost 3 bases, and 3 bases stayed unmatched. The CDR3: CASSSSGRADTGELFF. The CDR3 DNA reads TGCGCCAGCAGCTCTAGCGGGAGGGCCGACACCGGGGAGCTGTTTTTT.

This clonotype was seen a few times. V usage is TRBV5-5 and J usage is TRBJ2-7; D is unclear. The CDR3 runs 15 residues. CDR1 and CDR2 from the germline V gene are SGHKS and YYEKEE (reference sequence). The ends were cut back, 3 bases at V and 2 bases at J, with 15 bases in the middle. The CDR3, as DNA: TGTGCCAGCAGCTCAACACTGGGCCCCCCCTACGAGCAGTACTTC. Amino acid sequence: CASSSTLGPPYEQYF.

This clonotype has just a few counts. The chain links TRBV5-1 to TRBJ2-7, with 9 positions matching TRBD1. With 2 bases clipped from V and 5 bases from J, the junction kept 11 bases outside the gene matches. The CDR3 runs to 16 residues. Germline assignment: CDR1 SGHRS and CDR2 YFSETQ. The CDR3 sequence is CASSLQGAVPYNEQYF. CDR3 coding DNA: TGCGCCAGCAGCTTACAGGGGGCAGTTCCGTATAACGAGCAGTACTTC.

The CDR3 DNA reads as TGCGCCAGCAGCTTTAGGGCGACAGGGGTTTCCTACGAGCAGTACTTC. Its translation: CASSFRATGVSYEQYF. This sequence joins TRBV5-1 and TRBJ2-7; 8 bases line up with TRBD1. Germline V CDR1 and CDR2: SGHRS, YFSETQ. This CDR3 has 16 residues. V gave up 2 bases and J gave up 1 base; unmatched junction bases: 8.

This clonotype showed up just a few times. J is TRBJ1-1 and V is TRBV5-1; D not certain. This CDR3 is built from 13 residues. V lost 3 bases to trimming and J lost 0 bases, with 6 bases between them. Germline V gene lookup returns CDR1 SGHRS and CDR2 YFSETQ. The CDR3 bases are TGCGCCAGCAGCTATCGAATGAACACTGAAGCTTTCTTT. This sequence encodes CASSYRMNTEAFF.

The rearrangement joins TRBV5-4 to TRBJ2-7, with D possibly called TRBD1 or TRBD2 (5 bases each). The CDR3 extends over 12 amino acids. V lost 4 bases to trimming and J lost 2 bases, with 7 bases between them. The germline gives CDR1 SGHNT, CDR2 YYREEE (reference sequence). The DNA for the CDR3 is TGTGCCAGCAGCCGGGACCCCTACGAGCAGTACTTC. As protein: CASSRDPYEQYF.

The V call is TRBV5-1, the J call TRBJ2-1, with D perhaps TRBD1 (6 bases). The ends were cut back, 4 bases at V and 7 bases at J, with 18 bases in the middle. The germline V gene has CDR1 SGHRS and CDR2 YFSETQ. The CDR3 is 15 amino acids. DNA for the CDR3: TGCGCCAGCAGCCGAGGGACACCCTCGAGAAATGAGCAGTTCTTC. It codes for CASSRGTPSRNEQFF.